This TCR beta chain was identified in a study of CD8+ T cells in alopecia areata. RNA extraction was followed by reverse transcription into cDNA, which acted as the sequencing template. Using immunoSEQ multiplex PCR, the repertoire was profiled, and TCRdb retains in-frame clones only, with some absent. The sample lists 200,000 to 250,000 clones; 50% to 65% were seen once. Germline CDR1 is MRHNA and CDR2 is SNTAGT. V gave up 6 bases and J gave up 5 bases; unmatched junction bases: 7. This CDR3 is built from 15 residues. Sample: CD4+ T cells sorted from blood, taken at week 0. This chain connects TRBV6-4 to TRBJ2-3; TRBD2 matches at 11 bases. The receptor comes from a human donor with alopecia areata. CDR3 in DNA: TGTGCCAGCAGCGTAGCGGGAGGGCCGATAGATACGCAGTATTTT. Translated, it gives CASSVAGGPIDTQYF.